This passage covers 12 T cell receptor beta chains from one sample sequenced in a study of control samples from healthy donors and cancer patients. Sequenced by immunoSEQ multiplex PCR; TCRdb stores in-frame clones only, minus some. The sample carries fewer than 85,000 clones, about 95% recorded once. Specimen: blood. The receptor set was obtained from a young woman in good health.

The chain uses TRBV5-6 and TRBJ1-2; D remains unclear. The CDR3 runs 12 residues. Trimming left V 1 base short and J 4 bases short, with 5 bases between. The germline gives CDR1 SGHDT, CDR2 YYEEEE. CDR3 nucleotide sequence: TGTGCCAGCAGCTTGCTGGCCTATGGCTACACCTTC. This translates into CASSLLAYGYTF.

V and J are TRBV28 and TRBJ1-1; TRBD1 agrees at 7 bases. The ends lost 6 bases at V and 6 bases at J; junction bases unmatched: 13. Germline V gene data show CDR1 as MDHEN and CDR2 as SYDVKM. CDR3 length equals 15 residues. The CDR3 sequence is CASRFPGQWVSEAFF. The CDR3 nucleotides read TGTGCCAGCAGGTTCCCGGGACAGTGGGTGTCTGAAGCTTTCTTT.

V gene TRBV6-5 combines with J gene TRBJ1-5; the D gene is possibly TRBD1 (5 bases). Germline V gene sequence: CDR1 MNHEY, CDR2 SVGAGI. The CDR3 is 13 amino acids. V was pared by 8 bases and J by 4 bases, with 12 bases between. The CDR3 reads CASQGYLNQPQHF. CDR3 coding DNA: TGTGCCAGCCAGGGTTATTTGAATCAGCCCCAGCATTTT.

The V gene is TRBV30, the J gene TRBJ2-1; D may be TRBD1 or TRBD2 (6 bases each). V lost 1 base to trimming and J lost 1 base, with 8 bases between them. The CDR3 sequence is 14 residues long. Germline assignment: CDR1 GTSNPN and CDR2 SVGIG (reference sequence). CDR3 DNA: TGTGCCTGGAGTGGGGGGGCGTCCTACAATGAGCAGTTCTTC. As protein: CAWSGGASYNEQFF. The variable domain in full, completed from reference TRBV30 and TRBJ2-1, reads SQTIHQWPATLVQPVGSPLSLECTVEGTSNPNLYWYRQAAGRGLQLLFYSVGIGQISSEVPQNLSASRPQDRQFILSSKKLLLSDSGFYLCAWSGGASYNEQFFGPGTRLTVL.

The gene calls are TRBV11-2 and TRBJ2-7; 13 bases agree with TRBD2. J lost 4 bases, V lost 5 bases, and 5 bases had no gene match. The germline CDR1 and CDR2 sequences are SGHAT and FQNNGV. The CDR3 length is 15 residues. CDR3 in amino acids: CASSLGLAGLYEQYV. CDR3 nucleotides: TGTGCCAGCAGCCTGGGACTAGCGGGGTTATACGAGCAGTACGTC.

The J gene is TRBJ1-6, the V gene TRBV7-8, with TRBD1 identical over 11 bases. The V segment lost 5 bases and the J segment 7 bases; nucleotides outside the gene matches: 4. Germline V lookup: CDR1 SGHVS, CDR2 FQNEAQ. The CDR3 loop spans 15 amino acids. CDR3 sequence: CASSLRDRGNSPLHF. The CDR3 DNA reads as TGTGCCAGCAGCCTCCGGGACAGGGGGAATTCACCCCTCCACTTT.

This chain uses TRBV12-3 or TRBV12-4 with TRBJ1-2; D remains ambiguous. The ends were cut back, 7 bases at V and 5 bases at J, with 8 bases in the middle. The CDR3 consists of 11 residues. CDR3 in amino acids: CASMRFYGYTF. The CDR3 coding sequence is TGTGCCAGCATGAGGTTTTATGGCTACACCTTC.

The DNA of the CDR3 is TGTGCCAGCAGCCCCTTACTCCCTAGCGGGGGTTTTGACACCGGGGAGCTGTTTTTT. Amino acids: CASSPLLPSGGFDTGELFF. This sequence joins TRBV3-1 (or the pseudogene TRBV3-2) and TRBJ2-2; 10 bases are a match to TRBD2. There are 19 residues in the CDR3. J was trimmed by 3 bases and V by 4 bases; bases with no gene match: 14. Germline-derived CDR1 and CDR2 are LGHDT and YNNKEL (reference sequence).

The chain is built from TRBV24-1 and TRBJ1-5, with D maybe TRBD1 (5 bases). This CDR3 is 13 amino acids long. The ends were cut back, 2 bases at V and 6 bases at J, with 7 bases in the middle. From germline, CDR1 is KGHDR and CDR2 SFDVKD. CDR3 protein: CATSDSGTQPQHF. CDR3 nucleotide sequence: TGTGCCACCAGTGATTCGGGGACTCAGCCCCAGCATTTT.

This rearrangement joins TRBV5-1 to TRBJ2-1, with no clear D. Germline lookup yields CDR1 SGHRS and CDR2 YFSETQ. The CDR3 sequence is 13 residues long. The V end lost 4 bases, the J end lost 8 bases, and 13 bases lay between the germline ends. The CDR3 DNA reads TGCGCCAGCAGCAATTGGGTGGGGTATGAGCAGTTCTTC. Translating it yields CASSNWVGYEQFF.

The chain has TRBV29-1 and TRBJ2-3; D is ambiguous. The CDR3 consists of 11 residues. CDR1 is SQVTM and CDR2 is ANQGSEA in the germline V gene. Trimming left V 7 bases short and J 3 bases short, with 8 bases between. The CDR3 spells CSASFTDTQYF. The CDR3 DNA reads TGCAGCGCGTCCTTTACAGATACGCAGTATTTT.

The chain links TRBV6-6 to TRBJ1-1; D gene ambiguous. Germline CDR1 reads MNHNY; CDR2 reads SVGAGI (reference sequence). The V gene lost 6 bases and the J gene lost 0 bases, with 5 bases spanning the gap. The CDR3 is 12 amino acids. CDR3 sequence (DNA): TGTGCCAGCAGCGACATGAACACTGAAGCTTTCTTT. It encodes CASSDMNTEAFF.